A selection of T cell receptor beta chains follows, all from one sample in a study of blood T cell repertoires in COVID-19. The data were produced by immunoSEQ multiplex PCR, yet TCRdb's version contains in-frame clones alone and is incomplete. The sample lists about 280,000 clones, 85% occurring once. Material for sequencing was peripheral blood. Every receptor here comes from a man in his fifties or sixties with active or convalescent COVID-19. Each CDR3 is given with its conserved first and last residue. A D gene is named only where the DNA matches it firmly. A row's size may be missing; if present it is once, few, many or a size class.

V	size	D	J	CDR3	DNA
TRBV4-3	once	NA	TRBJ2-5	CASSQSGQSKETQYF	TGCGCCAGCAGCCAAAGCGGACAGAGTAAAGAGACCCAGTACTTC
TRBV6-6	NA	TRBD1	TRBJ1-1	CASSPTGTGNTEAFF	TGTGCCAGCAGCCCCACCGGGACAGGGAACACTGAAGCTTTCTTT
TRBV30	NA	NA	TRBJ1-2	CAWSTRSYGYTF	TGTGCCTGGAGTACGAGGAGCTATGGCTACACCTTC
TRBV5-6	NA	TRBD1	TRBJ1-2	CASSGDRGNYGYTF	TGTGCCAGCAGCGGAGACAGGGGAAACTATGGCTACACCTTC
TRBV19	NA	TRBD2	TRBJ2-5	CASSIGLAGVTQETQYF	TGTGCCAGTAGTATCGGACTAGCGGGCGTCACCCAAGAGACCCAGTACTTC
TRBV19	NA	TRBD1	TRBJ2-7	CASSTRQGLNEQYF	TGTGCCAGTAGTACGAGACAGGGCCTCAACGAGCAGTACTTC
TRBV21-1	NA	NA	TRBJ2-4	CASSCSGEGAKNIQYF	TGTGCCAGCAGCTGTAGCGGGGAGGGGGCCAAAAACATTCAGTACTTC
TRBV29-1	NA	TRBD2	TRBJ2-1	CSVLERGYNEQFF	TGCAGCGTTCTGGAGCGGGGTTACAATGAGCAGTTCTTC
TRBV15	NA	TRBD1	TRBJ1-2	CATSRVGQGNYGYTF	TGTGCCACCAGCAGAGTGGGACAGGGGAACTATGGCTACACCTTC
TRBV18	few	TRBD1	TRBJ1-2	CASSSRTGRNYGYTF	TGTGCCAGCTCATCCCGGACAGGGCGTAACTATGGCTACACCTTC
TRBV2	NA	NA	TRBJ1-1	CASSGGRNTEAFF	TGTGCCAGCAGTGGGGGCCGGAACACTGAAGCTTTCTTT
TRBV4-2	NA	TRBD2	TRBJ2-7	CASSPQGTSGSRAYEQYF	TGTGCCAGCAGCCCCCAAGGGACTAGCGGGAGCAGGGCCTACGAGCAGTACTTC
TRBV30	NA	NA	TRBJ2-5	CAWSVRQAQYF	TGTGCCTGGAGTGTAAGACAGGCCCAGTACTTC
TRBV2	NA	TRBD2	TRBJ2-1	CASSEPGLAINNEQFF	TGTGCCAGCAGTGAACCGGGACTAGCTATCAACAATGAGCAGTTCTTC
TRBV5-5	NA	TRBD1	TRBJ1-2	CASSPWTGGAGGYTF	TGTGCCAGCAGCCCCTGGACAGGGGGCGCGGGTGGCTACACCTTC
TRBV6-6	NA	NA	TRBJ1-1	CASRNRAEAFF	TGTGCCAGCAGAAACAGGGCTGAAGCTTTCTTT
TRBV2	NA	TRBD2	TRBJ2-1	CASRLGLAGEQFF	TGTGCCAGCAGACTAGGACTAGCGGGAGAGCAGTTCTTC
TRBV7-2	NA	NA	TRBJ1-2	CASSLETGAPGYTF	TGTGCCAGCAGCTTGGAAACAGGAGCCCCTGGCTACACCTTC
TRBV2	NA	NA	TRBJ1-6	CASKTGVGSPLHF	TGTGCCAGTAAAACGGGGGTAGGGTCACCCCTCCACTTT
TRBV18	NA	NA	TRBJ1-1	CASSPPGGNTEAFF	TGTGCCAGCTCACCCCCGGGAGGGAACACTGAAGCTTTCTTT
TRBV9	NA	TRBD2	TRBJ2-1	CASSVSGATYNEQFF	TGTGCCAGCAGCGTGAGCGGGGCTACCTACAATGAGCAGTTCTTC
TRBV5-4	once	NA	TRBJ1-2	CASTIGRAGDGYTF	TGTGCCAGCACCATAGGGAGAGCCGGAGATGGCTACACCTTC